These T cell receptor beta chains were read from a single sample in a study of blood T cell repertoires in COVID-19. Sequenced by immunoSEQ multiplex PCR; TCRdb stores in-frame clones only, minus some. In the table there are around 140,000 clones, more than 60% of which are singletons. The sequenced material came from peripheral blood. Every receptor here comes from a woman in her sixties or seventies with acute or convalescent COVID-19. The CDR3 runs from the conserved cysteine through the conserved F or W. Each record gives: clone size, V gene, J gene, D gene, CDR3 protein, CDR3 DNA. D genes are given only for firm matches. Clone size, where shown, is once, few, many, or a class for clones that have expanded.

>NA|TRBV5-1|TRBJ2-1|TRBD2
CASGIAGGRNNEQFF
TGCGCCAGCGGTATAGCGGGAGGGCGTAACAATGAGCAGTTCTTC
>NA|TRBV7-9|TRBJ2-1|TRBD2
CASSLAAGGRWVYNEQFF
TGTGCCAGCAGCTTAGCAGCGGGAGGTCGATGGGTGTACAATGAGCAGTTCTTC
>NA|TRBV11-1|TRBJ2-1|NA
CASSLARRRPAYNEQFF
TGTGCCAGCAGCTTAGCGCGGCGTCGGCCAGCCTACAATGAGCAGTTCTTC
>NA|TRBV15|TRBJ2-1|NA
CATSRSVASRFNEQFF
TGTGCCACCAGCAGATCTGTGGCTAGCCGTTTCAATGAGCAGTTCTTC
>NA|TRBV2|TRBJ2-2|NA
CATRRTTNTGELFF
TGTGCTACCAGGCGGACAACCAACACCGGGGAGCTGTTTTTT
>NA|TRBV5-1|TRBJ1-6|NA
CASSSSADSLRSLHF
TGCGCCAGCAGCTCATCAGCGGACAGTTTGAGGTCCCTCCACTTT
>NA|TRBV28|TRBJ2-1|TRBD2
CASSINAGTSFNEQFF
TGTGCCAGCAGCATAAATGCCGGGACTAGCTTTAATGAGCAGTTCTTC
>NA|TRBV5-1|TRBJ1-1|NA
CASSPDILTEAFF
TGCGCCAGCAGCCCGGACATTCTCACTGAAGCTTTCTTT
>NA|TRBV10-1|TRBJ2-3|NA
CASRRDFTDTQYF
TGCGCCAGCCGTCGGGACTTCACAGATACGCAGTATTTT
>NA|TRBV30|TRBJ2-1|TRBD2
CAWSVSQRERDEQFF
TGTGCCTGGAGTGTAAGCCAGCGGGAGAGGGATGAGCAGTTCTTC
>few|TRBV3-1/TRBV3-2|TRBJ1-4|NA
CASSLHNAGVNEKLFF
TGTGCCAGCAGCCTCCATAATGCGGGGGTTAACGAAAAACTGTTTTTT
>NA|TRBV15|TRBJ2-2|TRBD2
CATSRTKRGIAGELFF
TGTGCCACCAGCAGAACGAAGCGGGGGATCGCCGGGGAGCTGTTTTTT
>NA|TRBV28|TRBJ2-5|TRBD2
CASSFLAGVKETQYF
TGTGCCAGCAGTTTTCTAGCGGGAGTGAAAGAGACCCAGTACTTC
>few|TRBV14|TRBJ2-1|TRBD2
CASSQKRRAGSWNNEQFF
TGTGCCAGCAGCCAAAAAAGGCGAGCGGGATCTTGGAATAATGAGCAGTTCTTC
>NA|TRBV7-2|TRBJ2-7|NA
CASSHNKIYEQYF
TGTGCCAGCAGCCACAACAAGATCTACGAGCAGTACTTC
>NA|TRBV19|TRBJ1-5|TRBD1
CASSIPGQGAGQPQHF
TGTGCCAGTAGTATTCCGGGACAGGGGGCCGGTCAGCCCCAGCATTTT
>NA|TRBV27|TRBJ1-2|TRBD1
CAVLWGQSMNYGYTF
TGTGCCGTACTCTGGGGACAGTCTATGAACTATGGCTACACCTTC
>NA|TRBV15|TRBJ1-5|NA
CATSRGQFVTASNQPQHF
TGTGCCACCAGCAGGGGCCAGTTCGTGACAGCTAGCAATCAGCCCCAGCATTTT
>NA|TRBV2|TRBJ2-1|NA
CASSANNEQFF
TGTGCCAGCAGTGCTAACAATGAGCAGTTCTTC
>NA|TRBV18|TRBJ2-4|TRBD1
CASSPPFVARQGAWSIQYF
TGTGCCAGCTCACCACCGTTTGTCGCGAGACAGGGGGCATGGAGCATTCAGTACTTC
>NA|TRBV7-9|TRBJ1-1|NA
CASSLAKVGEEAFF
TGTGCCAGCAGCTTAGCGAAAGTTGGGGAGGAAGCTTTCTTT
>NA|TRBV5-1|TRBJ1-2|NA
CASSPPAGDGYTF
TGCGCCAGCAGCCCTCCCGCCGGAGATGGCTACACCTTC
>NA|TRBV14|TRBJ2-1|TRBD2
CASSLGLAGYNEQFF
TGTGCCAGCAGCCTAGGACTAGCGGGCTACAATGAGCAGTTCTTC
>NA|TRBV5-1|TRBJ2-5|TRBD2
CASAPGLVQETQYF
TGCGCCTCCGCCCCGGGACTAGTTCAAGAGACCCAGTACTTC
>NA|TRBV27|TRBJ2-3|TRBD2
CASRDQLGLAGGEVGTQYF
TGTGCCAGCCGAGATCAATTGGGACTAGCGGGAGGTGAAGTTGGTACGCAGTATTTT
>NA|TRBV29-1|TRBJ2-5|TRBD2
CSVEDGLAKTQYF
TGCAGCGTTGAAGATGGACTAGCAAAGACCCAGTACTTC
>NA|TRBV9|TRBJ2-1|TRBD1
CASSVVGQGAHEQFF
TGTGCCAGCAGCGTAGTGGGACAGGGGGCGCATGAGCAGTTCTTC
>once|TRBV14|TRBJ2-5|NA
CASSPQARGGVEKTQYF
TGTGCCAGCAGCCCGCAAGCTCGAGGGGGGGTGGAAAAGACCCAGTACTTC
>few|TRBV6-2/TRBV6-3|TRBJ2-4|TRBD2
CASSTLGLAGTKNIQYF
TGTGCCAGCAGTACCTTAGGACTAGCGGGAACCAAAAACATTCAGTACTTC
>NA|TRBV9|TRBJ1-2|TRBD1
CASSVDRGNYGYTF
TGTGCCAGCAGTGTGGACAGGGGTAACTATGGCTACACCTTC
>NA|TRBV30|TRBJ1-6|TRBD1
CACRTGASYNSPLHF
TGTGCCTGTCGGACAGGTGCGTCCTATAATTCACCCCTCCACTTT
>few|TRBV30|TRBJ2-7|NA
CAWSGGGLIYEQYF
TGTGCCTGGAGTGGGGGGGGCTTGATCTACGAGCAGTACTTC
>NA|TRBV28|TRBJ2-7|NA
CASSFLWGRTYEQYF
TGTGCCAGCAGTTTTCTTTGGGGGAGGACCTACGAGCAGTACTTC
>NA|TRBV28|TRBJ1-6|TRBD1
CASSLLSGTDNSPLHF
TGTGCCAGCAGCCTCCTATCGGGGACAGACAATTCACCCCTCCACTTT
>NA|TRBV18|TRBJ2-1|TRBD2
CASSLYSGRRNEQFF
TGTGCCAGCTCATTGTATAGCGGGAGACGTAATGAGCAGTTCTTC
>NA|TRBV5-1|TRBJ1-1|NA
CASSLAWGLGEAFF
TGCGCCAGCAGCTTGGCATGGGGACTGGGTGAAGCTTTCTTT
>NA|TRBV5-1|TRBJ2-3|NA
CASRRGQTSSDTQYF
TGCGCCAGCAGGCGGGGACAGACTTCTTCAGATACGCAGTATTTT
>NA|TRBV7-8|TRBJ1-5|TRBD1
CASSRTSGTGTGSNQPQHF
TGTGCCAGCAGCCGTACGTCCGGGACAGGGACGGGAAGCAATCAGCCCCAGCATTTT
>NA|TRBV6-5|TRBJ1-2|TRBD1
CASSRGPNYGYTF
TGTGCCAGCAGCAGGGGGCCGAACTATGGCTACACCTTC
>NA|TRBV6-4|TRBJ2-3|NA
CASMKLTTSTDTQYF
TGTGCCAGCATGAAGCTGACAACTAGCACAGATACGCAGTATTTT
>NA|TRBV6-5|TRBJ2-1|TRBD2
CATKELAGSLEQFF
TGTGCCACTAAGGAACTAGCGGGATCCCTCGAGCAGTTCTTC
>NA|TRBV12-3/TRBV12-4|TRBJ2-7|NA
CASSLFRGGQYF
TGTGCCAGCAGCCTATTTAGAGGAGGGCAGTACTTC
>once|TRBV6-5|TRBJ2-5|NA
CASRREETQYF
TGTGCCAGCAGGCGCGAAGAGACCCAGTACTTC
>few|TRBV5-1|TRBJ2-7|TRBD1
CASSLEGTGIPGEQYF
TGCGCCAGCAGCTTGGAGGGGACAGGGATCCCCGGCGAGCAGTACTTC
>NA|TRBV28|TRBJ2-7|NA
CASTAPGAPLHF
TGTGCCAGCACCGCCCCGGGAGCCCCTCTCCACTTC
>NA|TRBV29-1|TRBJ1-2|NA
CSVVGGKFNYGYTF
TGCAGCGTTGTCGGGGGGAAGTTTAACTATGGCTACACCTTC
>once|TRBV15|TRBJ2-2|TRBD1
CATYSPGTAGSGELFF
TGTGCCACCTACTCACCCGGGACAGCCGGGTCCGGGGAGCTGTTTTTT
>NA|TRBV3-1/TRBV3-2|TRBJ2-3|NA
CASSHGGTDTQYF
TGTGCCAGCAGCCACGGAGGGACAGATACGCAGTATTTT
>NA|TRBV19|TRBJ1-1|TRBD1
CASRTGTGAMNTEAFF
TGTGCCAGCAGGACAGGAACTGGGGCTATGAACACTGAAGCTTTCTTT
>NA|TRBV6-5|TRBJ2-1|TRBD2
CASSYDSGRYNEQFF
TGTGCCAGCAGTTACGATAGCGGGCGGTACAATGAGCAGTTCTTC
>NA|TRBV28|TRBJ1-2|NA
CASSLFGGGYTF
TGTGCCAGCAGTTTATTTGGGGGCGGCTACACCTTC
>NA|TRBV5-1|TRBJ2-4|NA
CASSTQGRGNIQYF
TGCGCCAGCAGCACACAGGGGCGGGGTAACATTCAGTACTTC
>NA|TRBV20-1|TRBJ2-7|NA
CSASTGSYEQYF
TGCAGTGCTAGTACAGGGTCCTACGAGCAGTACTTC
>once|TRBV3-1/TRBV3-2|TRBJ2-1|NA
CASSPLRRARSYNEQFF
TGTGCCAGCAGCCCCCTTAGGCGGGCGCGCTCCTACAATGAGCAGTTCTTC
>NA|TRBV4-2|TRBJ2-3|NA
CASSPLSGVSQYF
TGTGCCAGCAGCCCCTTGTCCGGAGTATCGCAGTATTTT
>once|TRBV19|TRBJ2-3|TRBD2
CASSIEVAGWWGTDTQYF
TGTGCCAGTAGTATAGAGGTAGCGGGATGGTGGGGCACAGATACGCAGTATTTT
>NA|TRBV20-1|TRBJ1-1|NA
CSARAGTEAFF
TGCAGTGCTAGAGCAGGGACTGAAGCTTTCTTT
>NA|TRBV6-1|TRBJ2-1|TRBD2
CASSERVGEGEQFF
TGTGCCAGCAGTGAACGGGTGGGGGAGGGTGAGCAGTTCTTC